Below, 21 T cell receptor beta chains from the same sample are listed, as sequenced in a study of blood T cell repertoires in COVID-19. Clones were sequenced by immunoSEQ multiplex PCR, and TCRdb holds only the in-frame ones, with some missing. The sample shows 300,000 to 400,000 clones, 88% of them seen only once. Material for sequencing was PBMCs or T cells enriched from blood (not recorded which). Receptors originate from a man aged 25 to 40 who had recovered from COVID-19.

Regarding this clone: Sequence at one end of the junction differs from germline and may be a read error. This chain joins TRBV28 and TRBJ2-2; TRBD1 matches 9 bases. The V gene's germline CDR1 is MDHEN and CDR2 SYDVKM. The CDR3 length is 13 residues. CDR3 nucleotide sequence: TGTGCCAGCAGTTTTTACAGGGACAGGGAACTGTTTTTT. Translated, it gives CASSFYRDRELFF.

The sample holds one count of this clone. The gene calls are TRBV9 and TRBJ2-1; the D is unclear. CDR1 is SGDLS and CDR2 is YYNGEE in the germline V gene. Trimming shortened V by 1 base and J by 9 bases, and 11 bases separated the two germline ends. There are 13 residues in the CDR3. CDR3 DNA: TGTGCCAGCAGCGTAATAGATCGAGGTGAGCAGTTCTTC. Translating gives CASSVIDRGEQFF. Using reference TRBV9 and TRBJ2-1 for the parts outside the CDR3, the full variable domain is DSGVTQTPKHLITATGQRVTLRCSPRSGDLSVYWYQQSLDQGLQFLIQYYNGEERAKGNILERFSAQQFPDLHSELNLSSLELGDSALYFCASSVIDRGEQFFGPGTRLTVL.

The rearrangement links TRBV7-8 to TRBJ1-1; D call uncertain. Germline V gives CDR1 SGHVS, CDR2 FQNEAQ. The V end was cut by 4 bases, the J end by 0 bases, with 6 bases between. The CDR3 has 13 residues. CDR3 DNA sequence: TGTGCCAGCAGCTCGTATATGAACACTGAAGCTTTCTTT. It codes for CASSSYMNTEAFF.

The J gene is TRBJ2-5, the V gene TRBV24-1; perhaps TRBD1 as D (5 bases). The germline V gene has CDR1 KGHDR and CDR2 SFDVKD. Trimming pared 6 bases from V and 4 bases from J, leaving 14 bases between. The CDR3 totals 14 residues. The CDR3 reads CATSPAGKGETQYF. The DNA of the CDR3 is TGTGCCACCAGTCCCGCAGGGAAGGGAGAGACCCAGTACTTC.

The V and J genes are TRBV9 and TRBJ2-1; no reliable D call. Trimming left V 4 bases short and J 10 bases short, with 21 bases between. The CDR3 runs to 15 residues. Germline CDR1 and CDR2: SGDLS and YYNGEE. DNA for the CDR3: TGTGCCAGCAGCCCTAGGCGATTCTTGGGTTCGGAGCAGTTCTTC. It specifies CASSPRRFLGSEQFF.

The CDR3 nucleotides are TGTGCCAGCAGTTTCGGGACAGGGTCGGTCACTGAAGCTTTCTTT. Its translation is CASSFGTGSVTEAFF. V is TRBV27 and J is TRBJ1-1, with 9 bases that match TRBD1. Germline V gene data show CDR1 as MNHEY and CDR2 as SMNVEV (reference sequence). Trimming removed 3 bases from V and 4 bases from J; junction bases left unmatched: 6. The CDR3 is 15 residues long.

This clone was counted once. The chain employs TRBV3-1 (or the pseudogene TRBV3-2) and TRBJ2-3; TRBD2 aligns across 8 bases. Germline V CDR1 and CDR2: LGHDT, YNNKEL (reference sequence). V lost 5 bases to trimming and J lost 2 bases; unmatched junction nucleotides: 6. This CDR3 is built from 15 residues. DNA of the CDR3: TGTGCCAGCAGCACACGACTAGCGTTCACAGATACGCAGTATTTT. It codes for CASSTRLAFTDTQYF.

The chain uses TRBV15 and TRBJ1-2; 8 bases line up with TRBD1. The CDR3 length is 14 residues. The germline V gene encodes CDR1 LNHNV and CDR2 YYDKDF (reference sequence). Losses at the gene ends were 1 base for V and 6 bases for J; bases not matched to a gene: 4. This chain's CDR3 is CATSRAATGDGYTF. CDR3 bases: TGTGCCACCAGCAGAGCGGCGACAGGGGATGGCTACACCTTC.

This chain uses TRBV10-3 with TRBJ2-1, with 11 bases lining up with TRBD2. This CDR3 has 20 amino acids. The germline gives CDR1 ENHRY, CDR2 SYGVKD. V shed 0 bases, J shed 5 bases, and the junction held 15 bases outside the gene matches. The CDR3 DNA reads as TGTGCCATCAGTGAGTCGGAATTAGCGGGGGGGGCCATGCGCGACAATGAGCAGTTCTTC. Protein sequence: CAISESELAGGAMRDNEQFF.

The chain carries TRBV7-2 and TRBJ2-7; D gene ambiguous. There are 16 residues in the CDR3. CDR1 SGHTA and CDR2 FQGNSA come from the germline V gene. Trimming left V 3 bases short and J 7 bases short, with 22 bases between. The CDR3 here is CASSFVGDPGLAEQYF. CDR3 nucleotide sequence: TGTGCCAGCAGCTTTGTAGGCGACCCAGGCTTGGCTGAGCAGTACTTC.

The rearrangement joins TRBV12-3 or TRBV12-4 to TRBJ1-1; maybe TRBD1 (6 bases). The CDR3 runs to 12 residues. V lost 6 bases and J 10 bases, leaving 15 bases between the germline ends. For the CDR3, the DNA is TGTGCCAGCAGGGGGGCGCGAGCGGCAGCTTTCTTT. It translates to CASRGARAAAFF.

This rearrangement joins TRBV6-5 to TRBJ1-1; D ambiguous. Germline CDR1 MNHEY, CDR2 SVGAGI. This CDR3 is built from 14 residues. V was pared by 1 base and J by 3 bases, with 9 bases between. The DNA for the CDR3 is TGTGCCAGCAGTTACTACGGGGAGCACACTGAAGCTTTCTTT. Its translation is CASSYYGEHTEAFF.

The CDR3 DNA sequence: TGTGCCAGCTCACCCCCGTGGGGGGGCGCCGGAGATGGCTACACCTTC. Protein sequence: CASSPPWGGAGDGYTF. The gene calls are TRBV18 and TRBJ1-2, with a possible D match to TRBD1 (6 bases). There are 16 residues in the CDR3. Germline CDR1 and CDR2: KGHSH and LQKENI. The ends were cut back, 3 bases at V and 6 bases at J, with 20 bases in the middle. The variable domain in full, with the rest retrieved from reference TRBV18 and TRBJ1-2, is NAGVMQNPRHLVRRRGQEARLRCSPMKGHSHVYWYRQLPEEGLKFMVYLQKENIIDESGMPKERFSAEFPKEGPSILRIQQVVRGDSAAYFCASSPPWGGAGDGYTFGSGTRLTVV.

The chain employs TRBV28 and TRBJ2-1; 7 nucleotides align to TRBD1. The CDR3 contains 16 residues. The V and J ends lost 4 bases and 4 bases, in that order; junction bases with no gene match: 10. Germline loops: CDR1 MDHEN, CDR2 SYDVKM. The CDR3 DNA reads TGTGCCAGCAGTTCAGACAGGGAGTTTGGATACAATGAGCAGTTCTTC. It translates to CASSSDREFGYNEQFF. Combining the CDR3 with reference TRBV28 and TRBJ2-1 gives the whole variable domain DVKVTQSSRYLVKRTGEKVFLECVQDMDHENMFWYRQDPGLGLRLIYFSYDVKMKEKGDIPEGYSVSREKKERFSLILESASTNQTSMYLCASSSDREFGYNEQFFGPGTRLTVL.

The CDR3 bases are TGTGCCAGCAGTGAAATGACAGGAGGTAATTCACCCCTCCACTTT. Translating gives CASSEMTGGNSPLHF. This chain joins TRBV6-1 and TRBJ1-6, with TRBD1 as a possible D gene (6 bases). This CDR3 has 15 residues. Germline CDR1 is MNHNS and CDR2 is SASEGT. Between the trimmed V and J ends, which lost 2 bases and 6 bases, there was a span of 11 bases.

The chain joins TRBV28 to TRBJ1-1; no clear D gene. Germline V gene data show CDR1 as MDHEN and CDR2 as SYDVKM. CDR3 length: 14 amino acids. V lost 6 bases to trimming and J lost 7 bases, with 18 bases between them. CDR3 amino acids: CASRPPAGAFEAFF. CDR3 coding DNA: TGTGCCAGCAGACCCCCGGCAGGTGCCTTTGAAGCTTTCTTT.

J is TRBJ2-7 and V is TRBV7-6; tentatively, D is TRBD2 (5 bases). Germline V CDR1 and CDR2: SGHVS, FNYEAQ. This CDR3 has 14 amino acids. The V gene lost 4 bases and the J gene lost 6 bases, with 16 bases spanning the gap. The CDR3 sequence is CASSSHSSSGEQYF. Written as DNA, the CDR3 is TGTGCCAGCAGCTCCCACTCTAGCTCGGGCGAGCAGTACTTC. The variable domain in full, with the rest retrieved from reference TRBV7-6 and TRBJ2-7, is GAGVSQSPRYKVTKRGQDVALRCDPISGHVSLYWYRQALGQGPEFLTYFNYEAQQDKSGLPNDRFSAERPEGSISTLTIQRTEQRDSAMYRCASSSHSSSGEQYFGPGTRLTVT.

The CDR3 protein is CASKSTGRGEYGYTF. Written as DNA, the CDR3 is TGTGCCAGCAAATCGACAGGGCGAGGGGAGTATGGCTACACCTTC. The chain recombines TRBV6-5 with TRBJ1-2; the match to TRBD1 covers 7 bases. V shed 7 bases and J 5 bases; nucleotides not matched to a gene: 13. The CDR3 consists of 15 residues. The germline V gene encodes CDR1 MNHEY and CDR2 SVGAGI.

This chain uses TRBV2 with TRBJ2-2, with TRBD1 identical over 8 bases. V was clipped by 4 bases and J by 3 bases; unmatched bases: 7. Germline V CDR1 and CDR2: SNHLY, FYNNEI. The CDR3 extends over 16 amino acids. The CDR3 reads CASSALDRVDTGELFF. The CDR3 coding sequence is TGTGCCAGCAGTGCACTGGACAGGGTGGACACCGGGGAGCTGTTTTTT.

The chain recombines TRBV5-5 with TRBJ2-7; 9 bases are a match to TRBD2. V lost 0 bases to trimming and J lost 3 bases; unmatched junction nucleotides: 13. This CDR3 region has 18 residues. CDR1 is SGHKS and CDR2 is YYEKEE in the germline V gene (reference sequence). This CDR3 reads CASSLADGAGGNYYEQYF. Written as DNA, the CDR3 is TGTGCCAGCAGCTTGGCGGATGGAGCGGGGGGCAACTACTACGAGCAGTACTTC. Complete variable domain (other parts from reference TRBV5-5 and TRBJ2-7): DAGVTQSPTHLIKTRGQQVTLRCSPISGHKSVSWYQQVLGQGPQFIFQYYEKEERGRGNFPDRFSARQFPNYSSELNVNALLLGDSALYLCASSLADGAGGNYYEQYFGPGTRLTVT.

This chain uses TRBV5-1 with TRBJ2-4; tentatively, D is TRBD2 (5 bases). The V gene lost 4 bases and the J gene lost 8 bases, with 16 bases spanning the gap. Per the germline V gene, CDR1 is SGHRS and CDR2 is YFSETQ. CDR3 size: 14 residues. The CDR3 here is CASSPTRIVDIQYF. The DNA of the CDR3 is TGCGCCAGCAGCCCTACTAGAATAGTGGACATTCAGTACTTC.